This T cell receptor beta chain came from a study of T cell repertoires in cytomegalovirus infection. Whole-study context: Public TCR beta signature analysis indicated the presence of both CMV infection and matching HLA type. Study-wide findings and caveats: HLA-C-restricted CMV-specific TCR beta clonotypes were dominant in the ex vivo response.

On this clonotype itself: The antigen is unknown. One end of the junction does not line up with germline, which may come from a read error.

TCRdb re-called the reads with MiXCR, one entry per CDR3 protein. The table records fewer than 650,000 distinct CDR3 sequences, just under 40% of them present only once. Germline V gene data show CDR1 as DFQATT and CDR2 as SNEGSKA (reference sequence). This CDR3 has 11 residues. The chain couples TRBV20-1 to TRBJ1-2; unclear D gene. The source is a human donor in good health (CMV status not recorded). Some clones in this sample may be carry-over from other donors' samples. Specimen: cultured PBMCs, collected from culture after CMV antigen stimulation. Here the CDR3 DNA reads TGCAGTGCTAGTCGAACGGCCATGGTCCTCTTC. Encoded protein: CSASRTAMVLF.